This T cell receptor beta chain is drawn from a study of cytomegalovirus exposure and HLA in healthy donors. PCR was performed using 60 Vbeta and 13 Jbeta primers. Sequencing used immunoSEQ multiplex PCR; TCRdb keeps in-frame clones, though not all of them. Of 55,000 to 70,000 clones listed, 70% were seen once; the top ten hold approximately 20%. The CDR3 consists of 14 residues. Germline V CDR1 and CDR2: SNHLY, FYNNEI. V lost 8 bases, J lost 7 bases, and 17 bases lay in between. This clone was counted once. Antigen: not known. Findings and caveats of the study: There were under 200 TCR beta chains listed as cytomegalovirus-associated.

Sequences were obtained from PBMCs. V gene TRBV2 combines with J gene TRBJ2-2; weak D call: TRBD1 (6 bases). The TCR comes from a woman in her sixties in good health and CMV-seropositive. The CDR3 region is CASSQGKLVGELFF. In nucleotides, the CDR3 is TGTGCCAGCTCTCAGGGGAAATTAGTCGGGGAGCTGTTTTTT.